These T cell receptor beta chains were read from a single sample in a study of glioma-infiltrating T cells. TCRdb itself ran the multiplex PCR reads through MiXCR, one entry per CDR3 protein. Found here are around 130,000 distinct CDR3 sequences, around 25% of them singletons; the top ten hold 27%. The sequencing input was glioma tissue, nonneoplastic brain tissue, or PBMCs (not recorded which). The receptors were sampled from a human donor with low-grade glioma or glioblastoma, undergoing nonglioma brain surgery, or in good health (not recorded which). Both conserved end residues are part of each CDR3. The D gene is left open where the match is weak. A clone size is listed for some rows: how often the clone was seen (once, few, many), or a class if it is expanded.

many	TRBV24-1	TRBJ1-2	NA	CATSDYRRDYGYTF	TGTGCCACCAGTGATTATCGGCGAGACTATGGCTACACCTTC
few	TRBV6-1	TRBJ1-1	NA	CASRNYRSNTEAFF	TGTGCCAGCAGGAACTACAGGTCGAACACTGAAGCTTTCTTT
NA	TRBV5-1	TRBJ2-2	NA	CASSLATGELFF	TGCGCCAGCAGCTTGGCCACCGGGGAGCTGTTTTTT
many	TRBV20-1	TRBJ2-1	NA	CSARNAPTNEQFF	TGCAGTGCTAGGAACGCTCCTACCAATGAGCAGTTCTTC
few	TRBV15	TRBJ2-5	TRBD2	CATSRDRGGETQYF	TGTGCCACCAGCAGAGATCGGGGGGGGGAGACCCAGTACTTC
NA	TRBV11-3	TRBJ1-1	NA	CASSSPQDGNTEAFF	TGTGCCAGCAGCTCCCCACAGGACGGGAACACTGAAGCTTTCTTT
many	TRBV14	TRBJ1-5	NA	CASSQGLGQPQHF	TGTGCCAGCAGCCAAGGGTTGGGGCAGCCCCAGCATTTT
NA	TRBV7-3	TRBJ1-1	TRBD1	CASSQQGARDTEAFF	TGTGCCAGCAGCCAACAGGGGGCGCGTGACACTGAAGCTTTCTTT
NA	TRBV27	TRBJ2-3	NA	CASSLRSQGSTDTQYF	TGTGCCAGCAGTTTACGGTCCCAGGGGTCCACAGATACGCAGTATTTT
many	TRBV28	TRBJ2-3	TRBD1	CASSPPDRGMADTQYF	TGTGCCAGCAGCCCCCCGGACAGGGGTATGGCAGATACGCAGTATTTT
NA	TRBV4-1	TRBJ1-1	NA	CASSQDHRNMNTEAFF	TGCGCCAGCAGCCAAGATCACCGGAACATGAACACTGAAGCTTTCTTT
many	TRBV20-1	TRBJ2-1	NA	CSARISAGEQFF	TGCAGTGCTAGAATCAGCGCGGGTGAGCAGTTCTTC
many	TRBV20-1	TRBJ2-1	NA	CSASQADEQFF	TGCAGTGCTAGTCAAGCGGATGAGCAGTTCTTC
NA	TRBV3-1	TRBJ2-1	NA	CASNQEAYYNEQFF	TGTGCCAGCAACCAAGAAGCCTACTACAATGAGCAGTTCTTC
NA	TRBV18	TRBJ2-3	TRBD1	CASSDTGVRDTQYF	TGTGCCAGCTCGGACACAGGGGTGCGAGATACGCAGTATTTT
many	TRBV6-1	TRBJ1-1	NA	CASSAGGGGNTEAFF	TGTGCCAGCAGTGCTGGGGGAGGGGGGAACACTGAAGCTTTCTTT
few	TRBV12-3/TRBV12-4	TRBJ2-3	NA	CASSLWTGTDTQYF	TGTGCCAGCAGTTTATGGACGGGCACAGATACGCAGTATTTT
NA	TRBV7-3	TRBJ2-6	NA	CASSPRSGSGANVLTF	TGTGCCAGCAGCCCCCGGTCAGGTTCTGGGGCCAACGTCCTGACTTTC
few	TRBV2	TRBJ1-1	NA	CASSVQGLTEAFF	TGTGCCAGCAGTGTCCAGGGGTTAACTGAAGCTTTCTTT
NA	TRBV28	TRBJ1-4	NA	CASSFDEKLFF	TGTGCCAGCAGTTTCGATGAAAAACTGTTTTTT
few	TRBV6-1	TRBJ1-2	TRBD1	CASSPTTGTGSYGYTF	TGTGCCAGCAGCCCAACGACCGGGACAGGGTCTTATGGCTACACCTTC
many	TRBV20-1	TRBJ2-3	NA	CSAARAGTDTQYF	TGCAGTGCGGCCCGCGCGGGCACAGATACGCAGTATTTT
few	TRBV10-3	TRBJ1-2	TRBD1	CAISESRNRGNYGYTF	TGTGCCATCAGTGAGTCGCGGAACAGGGGTAACTATGGCTACACCTTC
NA	TRBV6-2/TRBV6-3	TRBJ1-2	NA	CASSQEEGFGYTF	TGTGCCAGCTCACAGGAGGAGGGGTTTGGCTACACCTTC
many	TRBV6-2/TRBV6-3	TRBJ2-3	NA	CASSYSSSTDTQYF	TGTGCCAGCAGTTACTCGTCAAGCACAGATACGCAGTATTTT
few	TRBV5-1	TRBJ2-5	TRBD1	CASSPPRQGVETQYF	TGCGCCAGCAGCCCCCCCAGACAGGGGGTAGAGACCCAGTACTTC
few	TRBV3-1	TRBJ1-2	NA	CASSPSYPAGVNYGYTF	TGTGCCAGCAGCCCTTCCTATCCGGCAGGGGTCAACTATGGCTACACCTTC
many	TRBV24-1	TRBJ1-4	NA	CATRSGTDEKLFF	TGTGCCACCAGATCCGGGACGGATGAAAAACTGTTTTTT
many	TRBV27	TRBJ1-2	TRBD1	CASSDRGIDGYTF	TGTGCCAGCAGTGACAGGGGAATAGATGGCTACACCTTC
few	TRBV5-1	TRBJ2-2	NA	CASSSDWTNTGELFF	TGCGCCAGCAGCTCTGACTGGACGAACACCGGGGAGCTGTTTTTT
many	TRBV25-1	TRBJ1-6	TRBD1	CASSVQGPYNSPLHF	TGTGCCAGCAGTGTACAGGGGCCCTATAATTCACCCCTCCACTTT
NA	TRBV2	TRBJ1-2	TRBD1	CASSETGGGYGYTF	TGTGCCAGCAGTGAGACAGGGGGGGGGTATGGCTACACCTTC
NA	TRBV6-1	TRBJ1-3	NA	CASAEAPRFSGNTIYF	TGTGCCAGCGCCGAGGCCCCCCGATTCTCTGGAAACACCATATATTTT
many	TRBV20-1	TRBJ1-2	NA	CSARAGDHGYTF	TGCAGTGCTAGAGCCGGGGACCATGGCTACACCTTC
many	TRBV2	TRBJ2-3	TRBD2	CASRKRGSTDTQYF	TGTGCCAGCAGGAAGCGGGGGAGCACAGATACGCAGTATTTT
NA	TRBV10-3	TRBJ2-1	NA	CAISDLDGGDEQFF	TGTGCCATCAGTGACCTGGACGGCGGGGATGAGCAGTTCTTC
many	TRBV7-2	TRBJ2-1	NA	CASSFGRVPYNEQFF	TGTGCCAGCAGCTTTGGAAGGGTACCCTACAATGAGCAGTTCTTC
few	TRBV4-1	TRBJ1-1	TRBD1	CASSPPPRDRVYTEAFF	TGCGCCAGCAGCCCACCCCCCCGGGACAGGGTGTACACTGAAGCTTTCTTT
many	TRBV27	TRBJ2-1	TRBD2	CASSSGLAGGNEQFF	TGTGCCAGCAGTTCAGGGCTAGCGGGGGGCAATGAGCAGTTCTTC
NA	TRBV6-1	TRBJ1-2	TRBD1	CASSGTGYTMDGYTF	TGTGCCAGCTCCGGGACAGGGTATACTATGGATGGCTACACCTTC
few	TRBV20-1	TRBJ2-3	TRBD2	CSARARLAGEFTDTQYF	TGCAGTGCTAGAGCTCGACTAGCGGGGGAGTTCACAGATACGCAGTATTTT